This T cell receptor (beta chain) was recorded in a study of blood T cell repertoires in COVID-19. Looking at the study overall: COVID-19 samples from acute and convalescent phases originated in the United States, Italy and Spain.

The repertoire was sequenced with immunoSEQ multiplex PCR; TCRdb's copy has only in-frame clones and lacks some. The sample holds some 150,000 clones, more than 70% seen once. Only a few counts were recorded for this clone. The sequencing input was peripheral blood. The clonotype originates from a human donor in a cohort sampled during active COVID-19.

CDR3 protein: CASSLPTGTQYF. The CDR3 bases are TGTGCCAGCAGCCTCCCGACGGGTACGCAGTATTTT. The chain is built from TRBV7-3 and TRBJ2-3; D call uncertain. V lost 5 bases and J lost 8, with 11 bases in between. This CDR3 comprises 12 residues. From germline, CDR1 is SGHTA and CDR2 FQGTGA.